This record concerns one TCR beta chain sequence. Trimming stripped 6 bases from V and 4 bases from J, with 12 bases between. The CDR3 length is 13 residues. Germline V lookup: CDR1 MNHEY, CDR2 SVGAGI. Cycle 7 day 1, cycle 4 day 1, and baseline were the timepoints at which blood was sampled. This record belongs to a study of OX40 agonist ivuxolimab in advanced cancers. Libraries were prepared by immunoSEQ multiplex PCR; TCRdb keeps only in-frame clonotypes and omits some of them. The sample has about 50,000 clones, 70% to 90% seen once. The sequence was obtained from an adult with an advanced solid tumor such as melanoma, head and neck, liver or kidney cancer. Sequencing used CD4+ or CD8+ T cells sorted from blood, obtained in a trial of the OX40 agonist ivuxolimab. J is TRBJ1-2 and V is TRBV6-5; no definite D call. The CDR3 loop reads CASRPTLGYGYTF. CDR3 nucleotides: TGTGCCAGCAGACCCACTCTTGGCTATGGCTACACCTTC.